This T cell receptor beta chain comes out of a study of shared clonotypes between healthy human individuals. It was at deep level that the assay was run. Here immunoSEQ multiplex PCR was the method, and the copy in TCRdb shows in-frame clones only, minus some. Of about 2 million clones in the sample, approximately 94% were seen once. Terminally differentiated effector memory CD45RA+ cells were excluded from the naive CD8 cells, which were CD45RO-negative and positively selected for CCR7. Germline V gene sequence: CDR1 SGHTA, CDR2 FQGNSA. This CDR3 region has 14 residues. The V end lost 5 bases, the J end lost 4 bases, and 14 bases lay between the germline ends.

Sequencing input: naive CD8+ T cells sorted from blood. This chain links TRBV7-2 with TRBJ1-2; no clear D gene. This receptor was identified in a man between 18 and 29 years old in good health. CDR3 in amino acids: CASSRFEWSYGYTF. CDR3 DNA: TGTGCCAGCAGCCGTTTCGAGTGGAGCTATGGCTACACCTTC.